This T cell receptor beta chain comes out of a study of post-analysis software for immune sequencing data. General study results and limits: A handful of TRBV segments were significantly more frequent in patients than in controls. TRBV5-6, TRBV5-1 and TRBV20-1 were among these segments.

Unique molecular identifiers were carried by the TCR beta cDNA libraries. MiXCR was run by TCRdb on the PCR reads, yielding one entry per CDR3 protein. The table records roughly 730,000 distinct CDR3 sequences, less than 35% of them present only once. V dropped 2 bases and J dropped 11; count of bases not matched to a gene: 13. Germline V gives CDR1 MDHEN, CDR2 SYDVKM. The CDR3 contains 15 residues. In the case of this clonotype: Its antigen is as yet unknown.

This clonotype originated in a girl aged 10-17 years with multiple sclerosis. Input material: blood. J is TRBJ1-1 and V is TRBV28; 8 nucleotides line up with TRBD1. CDR3 coding DNA: TGTGCCAGCAGTTTACCTGACAGGGGAAGGGCTAAGGCTTTCTTT. This translates into CASSLPDRGRAKAFF.